These T cell receptor beta chains were read from a single sample in a study of blood T cells in healthy people across ages. TCRdb processed the 5' RACE reads anew with MiXCR; each CDR3 protein has one entry. The repertoire has 600,000 to 1,000,000 distinct CDR3 sequences, around 25% of them found once; the top ten carry more than 3%. This sample also appeared in a second study, on T cells of mothers and their children.

The sequenced sample consisted of blood. The origin of the receptors is a boy aged 5-17 years in good health. Both conserved end residues are part of each CDR3. The D gene is left open where the match is weak. Clone size is shown for a subset of rows, as once, few, many or a class of expanded clone.

length | J | size | D | V | DNA | CDR3
14 | TRBJ2-1 | NA | NA | TRBV3-1 | TGTGCCAGCAGCCAAGGGGTATTAAGGATTGAGCAGTTCTTC | CASSQGVLRIEQFF
16 | TRBJ2-3 | NA | TRBD2 | TRBV27 | TGTGCCAGCAGCAATTACCTAGCGGGAGGGACGGATACGCAGTATTTT | CASSNYLAGGTDTQYF
18 | TRBJ2-1 | NA | NA | TRBV28 | TGTGCCAGCAGTTCCCTCCTCTTTACGGGACACCACTACAATGAGCAGTTCTTC | CASSSLLFTGHHYNEQFF
13 | TRBJ1-1 | NA | TRBD1 | TRBV6-5 | TGTGCCAGCAGTTACGGACAGGACCATGAAGCTTTCTTT | CASSYGQDHEAFF
13 | TRBJ2-7 | few | NA | TRBV25-1 | TGTGCCAGCAGTGAATCCGGGGGCTACGAGCAGTACTTC | CASSESGGYEQYF
17 | TRBJ1-4 | NA | TRBD1 | TRBV28 | TGTGCCAGCAGTTCCGAGGGGGCAGGGAATAGGAATGAAAAACTGTTTTTT | CASSSEGAGNRNEKLFF
14 | TRBJ1-1 | NA | TRBD1 | TRBV6-2/TRBV6-3 | TGTGCCAGCAGTGGCCCTTCAGGGGGTGCTGAAGCTTTCTTT | CASSGPSGGAEAFF
12 | TRBJ2-3 | few | NA | TRBV30 | TGTGCCTGGGTAAGAGGCGCAGATACGCAGTATTTT | CAWVRGADTQYF
11 | TRBJ2-3 | NA | NA | TRBV10-3 | TGTGCCATCAGTGACGTGGATACGCAGTATTTT | CAISDVDTQYF
14 | TRBJ1-4 | NA | NA | TRBV20-1 | TGCAGTGCGTCCCGGGGGACGGTTCGGGAAAAACTGTTTTTT | CSASRGTVREKLFF
15 | TRBJ2-7 | once | NA | TRBV2 | TGTGCCAGCAGTGATACCGAGGACACAACCTACGAGCAGTACTTC | CASSDTEDTTYEQYF
11 | TRBJ1-5 | many | NA | TRBV6-2/TRBV6-3 | TGTGCCAGCAGTTCAGGCCAGCCCCAGCATTTT | CASSSGQPQHF
15 | TRBJ1-2 | few | TRBD1 | TRBV20-1 | TGCAGTGCGAGGGACAGGGGAAGGTTTAACTATGGCTACACCTTC | CSARDRGRFNYGYTF
12 | TRBJ2-2 | few | NA | TRBV7-9 | TGTGCCAGCAGCTTAGTTTACGGGGAGCTGTTTTTT | CASSLVYGELFF
12 | TRBJ2-5 | NA | NA | TRBV29-1 | TGCAGCGTTGAACAGGCTAGAGAGACCCAGTACTTC | CSVEQARETQYF
15 | TRBJ2-7 | NA | TRBD1 | TRBV28 | TGTGCCAGCAGTTTAACAGGGGGACTCTCCTACGAGCAGTACTTC | CASSLTGGLSYEQYF
11 | TRBJ2-7 | once | NA | TRBV20-1 | TGCAGTGCTTTCCAGTCCTACGAGCAGTACTTC | CSAFQSYEQYF
15 | TRBJ1-4 | NA | NA | TRBV28 | TGTGCCAGCAGCTCTTTGGGGGCGGCTAATGAAAAACTGTTTTTT | CASSSLGAANEKLFF
13 | TRBJ2-1 | few | NA | TRBV19 | TGTGCCTCCCAGGGGGGGTCGTTAAATGAGCAGTTCTTC | CASQGGSLNEQFF
17 | TRBJ2-1 | NA | TRBD2 | TRBV4-1 | TGCGCCAGCAGCCAAGAGCGCCTAGCGGATACCTACAATGAGCAGTTCTTC | CASSQERLADTYNEQFF
14 | TRBJ1-1 | NA | NA | TRBV20-1 | TGCAGTGCGCTAGAAGGGATAATGAACACTGAAGCTTTCTTT | CSALEGIMNTEAFF
15 | TRBJ1-1 | few | TRBD1 | TRBV13 | TGTGCCAGCAGCCAAGGGACAGGGGGCGTCACCGAAGCTTTCTTT | CASSQGTGGVTEAFF
15 | TRBJ2-1 | NA | NA | TRBV21-1 | TGTGCCAGCAGTTGGGACTCGTACTCCTACAATGAGCAGTTCTTC | CASSWDSYSYNEQFF
15 | TRBJ2-7 | few | TRBD1 | TRBV7-6 | TGTGCCAGCAGCTTAGGGAGGGGACAGGGCTACGAGCAGTACTTC | CASSLGRGQGYEQYF
14 | TRBJ1-5 | NA | NA | TRBV5-6 | TGTGCCAGCAGCTTGGTCTCTGACGATCAGCCCCAGCATTTT | CASSLVSDDQPQHF
14 | TRBJ1-2 | few | NA | TRBV29-1 | TGCAGCGTCTCGGGACGGTTAGCTAACTATGGCTACACCTTC | CSVSGRLANYGYTF
11 | TRBJ2-3 | many | NA | TRBV9 | TGTGCCAGCAGCGGCTCAGATACGCAGTATTTT | CASSGSDTQYF
16 | TRBJ1-3 | few | TRBD1 | TRBV9 | TGTGCCAGCAGCACGAGACAGGGGTCTACTGGAAACACCATATATTTT | CASSTRQGSTGNTIYF
12 | TRBJ2-5 | NA | NA | TRBV28 | TGTGCCACCCTCGGTGGTTCGGAGACCCAGTACTTC | CATLGGSETQYF
17 | TRBJ2-3 | NA | TRBD1 | TRBV11-2 | TGTGCCAGCAGCTTACCAACGGACAGGGTCACCCCGGTTACGCAGTATTTT | CASSLPTDRVTPVTQYF
15 | TRBJ2-3 | NA | NA | TRBV28 | TGTGCCAGCAGTTTATTCCAGGGTTCGGAAGCTACGCAGTATTTT | CASSLFQGSEATQYF
15 | TRBJ2-5 | NA | TRBD1 | TRBV7-2 | TGTGCCAGCAGCTTAGCAGCGACAGGGGAAGAGACCCAGTACTTC | CASSLAATGEETQYF
15 | TRBJ1-1 | NA | NA | TRBV7-8 | TGTGCCAGCAGCTTAGCGCGTATCGGGGGGGCTGAAGCTTTCTTT | CASSLARIGGAEAFF
19 | TRBJ2-3 | NA | TRBD1 | TRBV5-1 | TGCGCCAGCAGCTTGGAGAAAGGACAGGGCAAAGGGGGCACAGATACGCAGTATTTT | CASSLEKGQGKGGTDTQYF
14 | TRBJ1-1 | NA | NA | TRBV19 | TGTGCCAGTAGTATATTGTTGGGCTCCACTGAAGCTTTCTTT | CASSILLGSTEAFF
16 | TRBJ2-1 | few | TRBD2 | TRBV10-3 | TGTGCCATCAGTGAGTCGAAGGTAGCGGGAGGCAATGAGCAGTTCTTC | CAISESKVAGGNEQFF
15 | TRBJ2-7 | few | TRBD2 | TRBV28 | TGTGCCAGCAGTGAAACTAGCGGGGGCTCCTACGAGCAGTACTTC | CASSETSGGSYEQYF
15 | TRBJ2-5 | NA | NA | TRBV20-1 | TGCAGTGCTAGAGATGTAGAAGGGGACCAAGAGACCCAGTACTTC | CSARDVEGDQETQYF
15 | TRBJ2-7 | few | TRBD1 | TRBV4-1 | TGCGCCAGCAGCCAACCGACAGGGAACCCCTACGAGCAGTACTTC | CASSQPTGNPYEQYF
17 | TRBJ1-4 | NA | NA | TRBV5-5 | TGTGCCAGCAGCTTGGGTCCAGGGGAAAGTCGGAATGAAAAACTGTTTTTT | CASSLGPGESRNEKLFF
14 | TRBJ1-2 | NA | NA | TRBV24-1 | TGTGCCACCAGTGACCACGGGACCCAATATGGCTACACCTTC | CATSDHGTQYGYTF
15 | TRBJ1-4 | NA | NA | TRBV5-1 | TGCGCCAGCAGCTTGGAGGCAGGGAATAGCGAAAAACTGTTTTTT | CASSLEAGNSEKLFF
11 | TRBJ1-2 | few | TRBD1 | TRBV29-1 | TGCAGCGTTGTACAGGGGCTTGGCTACACCTTC | CSVVQGLGYTF
18 | TRBJ1-5 | NA | NA | TRBV7-6 | TGTGCCAGCAGCTTAGCCCCGGGTGGAGGGGGTGGCAATCAGACCCAGCATTTT | CASSLAPGGGGGNQTQHF
16 | TRBJ1-2 | few | NA | TRBV6-2/TRBV6-3 | TGTGCCAGCTTGAGAAGGTCCGGGGGCGCGGACTATGGCTACACCTTC | CASLRRSGGADYGYTF
13 | TRBJ1-1 | once | NA | TRBV12-3/TRBV12-4 | TGTGCCAGTAGATGGGAACAGGGAACTGAAGCTTTCTTT | CASRWEQGTEAFF
15 | TRBJ2-1 | NA | NA | TRBV5-1 | TGCGCCAGCAGCTTGGCGGACTCCCCTAGGAATGAGCAGTTCTTC | CASSLADSPRNEQFF
12 | TRBJ1-1 | few | NA | TRBV29-1 | TGCAGCGTTGATTTGGCAGGCTTAGGAGCTTTCTTT | CSVDLAGLGAFF
13 | TRBJ1-1 | NA | NA | TRBV5-1 | TGCGCCAGCAGCTTTATGGATGGGACTGAAGCTTTCTTT | CASSFMDGTEAFF
16 | TRBJ2-5 | few | TRBD2 | TRBV28 | TGTGCCAGCAGTCTACTAGCGGGAAGGAGTTTAGAGACCCAGTACTTC | CASSLLAGRSLETQYF